Described below is a single T cell receptor (beta chain) sequence and its context. Its antigen is undetermined. This entry comes from a study of cytomegalovirus exposure and HLA in healthy donors. CDR3 length: 14 residues. Germline lookup yields CDR1 MNHEY and CDR2 SMNVEV (reference sequence). Trimming removed 0 bases at V and 4 bases at J, with 9 bases between. Study-level findings and limits: Donor immune exposure was known only as CMV serostatus.

13 Jbeta primers and 60 Vbeta primers were used for the PCR. Measured with immunoSEQ multiplex PCR; TCRdb has only the in-frame clones, and not every one. The sample comprises around 37,000 clones, 65% to 85% of which are singletons, and about 2.9% rests with the top ten. The chain uses TRBV27 and TRBJ1-2, with TRBD1 as a possible D gene (5 bases). The clonotype comes from a man between 50 and 59 years old in good health and CMV-seronegative. Sequenced: PBMCs. The CDR3 nucleotides read TGTGCCAGCAGTTTATCAGGGGCAGGCTATGGCTACACCTTC. Amino acid sequence: CASSLSGAGYGYTF.